This T cell receptor beta chain was documented in a study of regulatory T cells in long-lasting Graves disease. Comments on this clonotype: Its antigen remains unknown.

V lost 2 bases to trimming and J lost 3 bases; unmatched junction nucleotides: 8. CDR1 and CDR2 (germline): MNHEY, SVGAGI. There are 16 residues in the CDR3. Arm-PCR with iRepertoire HTBI primers amplified the CDR3 regions for these TCR beta libraries. TCRdb ran MiXCR on the multiplex PCR reads and lists one entry per CDR3 protein. The data hold 700,000 or so distinct CDR3 sequences, with about 30% observed a single time. Study observations and caveats: Reduced TCR diversity was observed in persistent Graves' patients versus newly diagnosed patients. Persistent disease exhibited a predilection for TRBV28, TRBJ1-2 and TRBJ2-5. Study of thyroid tissue was not done, with only peripheral blood studied.

Regarding time point: persistent/refractory GD, antithyroid drugs over 5 years with positive TRAb. Generation of the TCR library employed RNA extracted from PBMCs. The patients were enrolled through endocrinology in Xi'an, China. The source material was peripheral blood mononuclear cells (PBMCs), sampled when the disease was refractory, from a patient treated with antithyroid drugs. The clonotype comes from a female donor with Graves disease. V is TRBV6-5 and J is TRBJ1-1; 8 nucleotides line up with TRBD1. The CDR3 nucleotides read TGTGCCAGCAGTTACCTGGCAGGGGGCACGTACACTGAAGCTTTCTTT. Translation gives CASSYLAGGTYTEAFF.